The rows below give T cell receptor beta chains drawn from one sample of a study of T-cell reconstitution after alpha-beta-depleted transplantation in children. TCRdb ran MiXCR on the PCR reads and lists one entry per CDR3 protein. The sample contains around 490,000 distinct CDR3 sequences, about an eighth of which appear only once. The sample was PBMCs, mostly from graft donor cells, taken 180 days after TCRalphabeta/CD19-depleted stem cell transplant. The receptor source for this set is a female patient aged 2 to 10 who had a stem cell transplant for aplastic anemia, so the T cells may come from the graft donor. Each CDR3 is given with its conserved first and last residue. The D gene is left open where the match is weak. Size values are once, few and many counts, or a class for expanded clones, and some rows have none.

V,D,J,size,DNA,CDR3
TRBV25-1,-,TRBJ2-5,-,TGTGCCAGCAGTGACCTCGCAGGGGACCAGCGGGTTGGGGAGACCCAGTACTTC,CASSDLAGDQRVGETQYF
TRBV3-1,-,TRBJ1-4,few,TGTGCCAGCAGCCAAGGAACAGGGAGGGTAGAAAAACTGTTTTTT,CASSQGTGRVEKLFF
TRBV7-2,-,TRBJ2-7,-,TGTGCCAGCAGCTTAGAGGATTTGTCCCTCAAGTACTTC,CASSLEDLSLKYF
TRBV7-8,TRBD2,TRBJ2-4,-,TGTGCCAGCAGCTTCACCAACGGACTAGCGGGAGGATATAACATTCAGTACTTC,CASSFTNGLAGGYNIQYF
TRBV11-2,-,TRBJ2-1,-,TGTGCCAGCAGCTTAGATCCTTGGCCGACTAGATCCGAGTACAATGAGCAGTTCTTC,CASSLDPWPTRSEYNEQFF
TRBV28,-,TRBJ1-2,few,TGTGCCAGCAGTCCTCTACTCGACAGCAATCTTAACTATGGCTACACCTTC,CASSPLLDSNLNYGYTF
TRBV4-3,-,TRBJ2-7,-,TGCGCCAGCAGCCAAGGGGGCTGGGGCTTTGGGGAGCAGTACTTC,CASSQGGWGFGEQYF
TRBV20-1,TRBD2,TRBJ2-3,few,TGCAGTGCGCCCGGGACTAGCGGGTTACGCACAGATACGCAGTATTTT,CSAPGTSGLRTDTQYF
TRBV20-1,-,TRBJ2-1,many,TGCAGTGCTAGACAGTTTCGGACCCACAATGAGCAGTTCTTC,CSARQFRTHNEQFF
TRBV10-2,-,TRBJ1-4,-,TGCGCCACCGCAGACGGGTCTAGGGAAAAACTGTTTTTT,CATADGSREKLFF
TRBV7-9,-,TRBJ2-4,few,TGTGCCAGCAGCTTATCGGGAGCCAAAAACATTCAGTACTTC,CASSLSGAKNIQYF
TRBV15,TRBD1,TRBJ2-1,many,TGTGCCACCAGCAGACTACCCGGGACAGGGAGGCGCAATGAGCAGTTCTTC,CATSRLPGTGRRNEQFF
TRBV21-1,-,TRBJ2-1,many,TGTGCCAGCAGCAAAGCGCGGGGGACTGGCTCCTACAATGAGCAGTTCTTC,CASSKARGTGSYNEQFF